This TCR beta chain was obtained from a study of shared clonotypes between healthy human individuals. General study findings and limits: All-four-donor shared clonotypes had higher generation probabilities than non-shared clonotypes did. Naive CD4 clonotypes overlapped across a handful of donors at approximately 5.5%.

All the donors were Caucasian adults who lived in Nashville, Tennessee. Of note for this clone: What it recognizes is unknown. The same CDR3 also results from other DNA sequences found in this sample.

Clones were read by immunoSEQ multiplex PCR, and TCRdb kept only the in-frame ones, dropping some. The sample lists 2 million to 2.5 million clones; approximately 90% were seen once. The CDR3 has 12 residues. V was pared by 5 bases and J by 4 bases, with 5 bases between. The V gene's germline CDR1 is KGHSH and CDR2 LQKENI. The sequence was collected from a man aged 18 to 29 in good health. Some clones in this sample may be carry-over from other donors' samples. This chain links TRBV18 with TRBJ2-2; D is uncertain. Sequencing was done on a sample of naive CD4+ T cells from PBMCs. The sample's subset: CD45RA+ positively selected. Written as DNA, the CDR3 is TGTGCCAGCTCAACCATCACCGGGGAGCTGTTTTTT. This codes for CASSTITGELFF.